The 18 T cell receptor beta chains below were found in one sample sequenced in a study of cytomegalovirus exposure and HLA in healthy donors. Amplification used 60 Vbeta primers and 13 Jbeta primers. The table came from immunoSEQ multiplex PCR; TCRdb's copy has only in-frame clones and leaves some out. The data hold 75,000 to 80,000 clones, with roughly 70% observed a single time. The source material was PBMCs. Every receptor here comes from a man aged 60 to 69 in good health and CMV-seropositive.

The chain is built from TRBV10-3 and TRBJ1-6; D is unclear. CDR1 and CDR2 from the germline V gene are ENHRY and SYGVKD. The V end lost 2 bases, the J end lost 5 bases, and 4 bases lay between the germline ends. The CDR3 covers 13 residues. CDR3 protein: CAISEEDNSPLHF. The CDR3 bases are TGTGCCATCAGTGAGGAGGATAATTCACCCCTCCACTTT.

The chain joins TRBV7-9 to TRBJ2-5; 10 bases align to TRBD2. Per germline, CDR1 SEHNR and CDR2 FQNEAQ (reference sequence). The CDR3 length is 16 residues. J gave up 5 bases and V 5 bases, and 11 bases lay outside the gene matches. CDR3 amino acids: CASSQRLAGLFETQYF. CDR3 sequence (DNA): TGTGCCAGCAGCCAAAGACTAGCGGGTTTATTCGAGACCCAGTACTTC.

This clone was observed a few times. The chain links TRBV30 to TRBJ2-7; maybe TRBD1 (5 bases). Germline loops: CDR1 GTSNPN, CDR2 SVGIG (reference sequence). The CDR3 spans 13 residues. The V and J ends lost 3 bases and 6 bases respectively, with 15 bases between them. CDR3 DNA: TGTGCCTGGAGCCTTGTCAGGGCCGGCGAGCAGTACTTC. Translation: CAWSLVRAGEQYF.

The J gene is TRBJ1-4, the V gene TRBV19; 8 positions match TRBD1. This CDR3 has 14 amino acids. J gave up 7 bases and V 3 bases, and 4 bases lay outside the gene matches. Germline CDR1 LNHDA, CDR2 SQIVND (reference sequence). CDR3 bases: TGTGCCAGTAGTATCAGGGGGCCTGGTGAAAAACTGTTTTTT. Translating gives CASSIRGPGEKLFF.

The chain has TRBV5-1 and TRBJ1-6, with TRBD1 identical over 8 bases. Germline V gene sequence: CDR1 SGHRS, CDR2 YFSETQ. The trim removed 4 bases at V and 5 bases at J, leaving 8 bases unmatched. This CDR3 comprises 16 residues. This CDR3 is CASSSRGPPDNSPLHF. The CDR3 bases are TGCGCCAGCAGCAGCAGGGGGCCCCCGGATAATTCACCCCTCCACTTT.

As regards this clone: This same CDR3 is encoded by further DNA sequences in the sample. The rearrangement joins TRBV27 to TRBJ2-1; unclear D gene. Germline lookup yields CDR1 MNHEY and CDR2 SMNVEV (reference sequence). The CDR3 consists of 12 residues. The ends were cut back, 0 bases at V and 7 bases at J, with 4 bases in the middle. Written as DNA, the CDR3 is TGTGCCAGCAGTTTATCCGGGAATGAGCAGTTCTTC. This codes for CASSLSGNEQFF.

The rearrangement joins TRBV28 to TRBJ1-1; D is undetermined. Germline V CDR1 and CDR2: MDHEN, SYDVKM. The V and J ends lost 5 bases and 1 base respectively, with 8 bases between them. This CDR3 comprises 13 residues. CDR3 amino acids: CASSVPGNTEAFF. The CDR3 DNA is TGTGCCAGCAGTGTGCCAGGGAACACTGAAGCTTTCTTT. Combining the CDR3 with reference TRBV28 and TRBJ1-1 gives the whole variable domain DVKVTQSSRYLVKRTGEKVFLECVQDMDHENMFWYRQDPGLGLRLIYFSYDVKMKEKGDIPEGYSVSREKKERFSLILESASTNQTSMYLCASSVPGNTEAFFGQGTRLTVV.

The CDR3 nucleotides are TGTGCCAGCACAACAGGGGTCCCTGAAGCTTTCTTT. Protein product: CASTTGVPEAFF. The J gene is TRBJ1-1, the V gene TRBV28; 7 nucleotides agree with TRBD1. This CDR3 contains 12 residues. The V gene's germline CDR1 is MDHEN and CDR2 SYDVKM. The ends lost 7 bases at V and 6 bases at J; junction bases unmatched: 5.

The V gene is TRBV18, the J gene TRBJ1-1, with TRBD1 matching over 9 bases. J was trimmed by 1 base and V by 7 bases; bases with no gene match: 4. Germline V gene lookup returns CDR1 KGHSH and CDR2 LQKENI. There are 14 residues in the CDR3. The CDR3 loop reads CASFLTGGNTEAFF. The CDR3 DNA reads TGTGCCAGCTTCTTGACAGGGGGGAACACTGAAGCTTTCTTT.

This clone was seen a handful of times. The V gene is TRBV28, the J gene TRBJ1-6; no definite D call. Germline CDR1 MDHEN, CDR2 SYDVKM. Trimming removed 3 bases at V and 6 bases at J, with 9 bases between. CDR3 length: 14 amino acids. The CDR3 nucleotides are TGTGCCAGCAGTTTGCCAGGTGGTAATTCACCCCTCCACTTT. Translation gives CASSLPGGNSPLHF. Full variable domain (outside the CDR3, taken from reference TRBV28 and TRBJ1-6): DVKVTQSSRYLVKRTGEKVFLECVQDMDHENMFWYRQDPGLGLRLIYFSYDVKMKEKGDIPEGYSVSREKKERFSLILESASTNQTSMYLCASSLPGGNSPLHFGNGTRLTVT.

The gene calls are TRBV10-3 and TRBJ1-1; 7 nucleotides agree with TRBD1. This CDR3 region has 16 residues. Germline CDR1 ENHRY, CDR2 SYGVKD. V was pared by 2 bases and J by 0 bases, with 6 bases of the junction left unmatched. The CDR3 region has the DNA TGTGCCATCAGTGAGACAGGGGACAGCATGAACACTGAAGCTTTCTTT. As protein: CAISETGDSMNTEAFF.

J is TRBJ1-5 and V is TRBV10-3; 7 nucleotides match TRBD1. Germline V gene data show CDR1 as ENHRY and CDR2 as SYGVKD. V lost 2 bases, J lost 6 bases, and 7 bases stayed unmatched. This CDR3 is 15 amino acids long. In nucleotides, the CDR3 is TGTGCCATCAGTGAGACAGGGGCTGTAGGTCAGCCCCAGCATTTT. It yields the protein CAISETGAVGQPQHF.

The rearrangement uses TRBV5-1 and TRBJ2-1; 15 nucleotides match TRBD2. Trimming took 2 bases from V and 1 from J; bases not matched to a gene: 1. This CDR3 spans 17 amino acids. Germline assignment: CDR1 SGHRS and CDR2 YFSETQ. CDR3 protein: CASSLGLAGGSYNEQFF. In DNA form, the CDR3 reads TGCGCCAGCAGCTTAGGACTAGCGGGAGGGTCCTACAATGAGCAGTTCTTC.

V gene TRBV5-8 combines with J gene TRBJ2-3; D unclear. CDR1 is SGHTS and CDR2 is YDEGEE in the germline V gene. The CDR3 loop spans 15 amino acids. The V end lost 0 bases, the J end lost 1 base, and 9 bases lay between the germline ends. The CDR3 protein is CASSLETGGTDTQYF. The CDR3 region has the DNA TGTGCCAGCAGCTTGGAGACTGGAGGCACAGATACGCAGTATTTT.

This clone has a handful of counts. The CDR3 reads CASSWTGDNQPQHF. In DNA form, the CDR3 reads TGTGCCAGCAGCTGGACAGGGGATAATCAGCCCCAGCATTTT. The genes are TRBV7-9 and TRBJ1-5; 9 nucleotides match TRBD1. Germline V CDR1 and CDR2: SEHNR, FQNEAQ (reference sequence). V trimming: 4 bases; J trimming: 4 bases; junction bases outside the gene matches: 2. The CDR3 loop spans 14 amino acids.

The chain links TRBV19 to TRBJ2-5; D gene ambiguous. The CDR3 consists of 11 residues. Trimming pared 5 bases from V and 3 bases from J, leaving 4 bases between. CDR1 LNHDA and CDR2 SQIVND come from the germline V gene (reference sequence). CDR3 amino acids: CASSFKETQYF. Written as DNA, the CDR3 is TGTGCCAGTAGTTTCAAAGAGACCCAGTACTTC.

The chain carries TRBV7-9 and TRBJ1-5; D not certain. The CDR3 contains 13 residues. CDR1 and CDR2 from the germline V gene are SEHNR and FQNEAQ (reference sequence). V lost 5 bases and J 7 bases, leaving 12 bases between the germline ends. The CDR3 nucleotides read TGTGCCAGCAGCCCGGGATTGGGACAGCCCCAGCATTTT. It yields the protein CASSPGLGQPQHF.

This chain links TRBV2 with TRBJ1-6; 7 nucleotides agree with TRBD1. The CDR3 spans 16 residues. Germline CDR1 and CDR2: SNHLY and FYNNEI. The V segment lost 2 bases and the J segment 0 bases; nucleotides outside the gene matches: 1. The CDR3, as DNA: TGTGCCAGCAGTGAAACAGGGGCCTCCTATAATTCACCCCTCCACTTT. Translation gives CASSETGASYNSPLHF. Full variable domain (outside the CDR3, taken from reference TRBV2 and TRBJ1-6): EPEVTQTPSHQVTQMGQEVILRCVPISNHLYFYWYRQILGQKVEFLVSFYNNEISEKSEIFDDQFSVERPDGSNFTLKIRSTKLEDSAMYFCASSETGASYNSPLHFGNGTRLTVT.